One and the same sample provided the 7 T cell receptor beta chains below, sequenced in a study of spatial heterogeneity in lung cancer. Study-wide findings and caveats: Expanded alpha and beta TCR counts within tumors tracked tumor mutation counts.

Time point reported: sample taken at primary tumor resection. TCRdb re-called the 5' RACE reads through MiXCR, storing one row per CDR3 protein. The repertoire consists of 8,000 to 10,000 distinct CDR3 sequences, with around 9.3% occurring once and the leading ten covering 9.5% to 15%. These receptors' targets are unknown. This material consisted of lung tumor tissue, taken at surgery. All receptors come from a female donor with early-stage non-small cell lung cancer.

There are many counts of this clonotype. The gene calls are TRBV5-1 and TRBJ2-7; perhaps D is TRBD1 or TRBD2 (5 bases each). The CDR3 runs to 18 residues. Germline CDR1 reads SGHRS; CDR2 reads YFSETQ. Trimming left V 2 bases short and J 5 bases short, with 26 bases between. CDR3 region: CASSLKPGTPNLPDEQYF. DNA of the CDR3: TGCGCCAGCAGCTTAAAGCCAGGGACCCCGAACCTTCCAGACGAGCAGTACTTC.

This clonotype was picked up many times. The gene calls are TRBV7-8 and TRBJ2-3; no clear D. Germline loops: CDR1 SGHVS, CDR2 FQNEAQ. Trimming shortened V by 7 bases and J by 2 bases, and 4 bases separated the two germline ends. There are 11 residues in the CDR3. The CDR3 DNA follows: TGTGCCAGCACCTACACAGATACGCAGTATTTT. Translating it yields CASTYTDTQYF. Looking up the rest from reference TRBV7-8 and TRBJ2-3 gives the full variable domain: GAGVSQSPRYKVAKRGQDVALRCDPISGHVSLFWYQQALGQGPEFLTYFQNEAQLDKSGLPSDRFFAERPEGSVSTLKIQRTQQEDSAVYLCASTYTDTQYFGPGTRLTVL.

This clonotype was detected many times. The chain has TRBV7-2 and TRBJ2-1; 9 bases match TRBD2. CDR3 length: 15 amino acids. J gave up 6 bases and V 7 bases, and 10 bases lay outside the gene matches. Germline CDR1 SGHTA, CDR2 FQGNSA. This CDR3 is CASIPGGSGSNEQFF. In nucleotides, the CDR3 is TGTGCCAGCATCCCAGGGGGTAGCGGGAGCAATGAGCAGTTCTTC. The variable domain in full, completed from reference TRBV7-2 and TRBJ2-1, reads GAGVSQSPSNKVTEKGKDVELRCDPISGHTALYWYRQSLGQGLEFLIYFQGNSAPDKSGLPSDRFSAERTGGSVSTLTIQRTQQEDSAVYLCASIPGGSGSNEQFFGPGTRLTVL.

This clonotype came up many times. The V and J genes are TRBV6-2 or TRBV6-3 and TRBJ1-1; 9 bases are shared with TRBD1. CDR3 size: 15 residues. Looked up from germline, CDR1 is MNHEY and CDR2 is SVGEGT. The junction had 7 bases not matched to a gene; V was cut back by 5 bases and J by 3 bases. CDR3: CASSPHRGPHTEAFF. The CDR3 coding sequence is TGTGCCAGCAGTCCCCACAGGGGGCCTCACACTGAAGCTTTCTTT.

This clonotype was seen repeatedly, ten times or more. The chain carries TRBV7-8 and TRBJ1-3; 7 nucleotides match TRBD1. The length of the CDR3 is 17 residues. The junction had 10 bases not matched to a gene; V was cut back by 2 bases and J by 3 bases. From germline, CDR1 is SGHVS and CDR2 FQNEAQ. The CDR3 spells CASSLRGPVGIGNTIYF. Written as DNA, the CDR3 is TGTGCCAGCAGCTTAAGGGGGCCGGTGGGGATTGGAAACACCATATATTTT.

The chain is built from TRBV9 and TRBJ1-2; D is possibly TRBD1 (5 bases). The germline V and J ends were trimmed by 4 bases and 2 bases, with 21 bases remaining between them. The V gene's germline CDR1 is SGDLS and CDR2 YYNGEE. This CDR3 spans 17 amino acids. The CDR3 DNA is TGTGCCAGCAGCCCCCGGGACTTTATTAACCCCAACTATGGCTACACCTTC. Translating gives CASSPRDFINPNYGYTF. The variable domain in full, with the rest retrieved from reference TRBV9 and TRBJ1-2, is DSGVTQTPKHLITATGQRVTLRCSPRSGDLSVYWYQQSLDQGLQFLIQYYNGEERAKGNILERFSAQQFPDLHSELNLSSLELGDSALYFCASSPRDFINPNYGYTFGSGTRLTVV.

This clonotype qualifies as medium-sized. The chain carries TRBV12-3 or TRBV12-4 and TRBJ1-5; D ambiguous. The V and J ends lost 2 bases and 2 bases respectively, with 13 bases between them. There are 16 residues in the CDR3. The CDR3 DNA reads TGTGCCAGCAGTTTAAGGGTAGTCGGCCGCAATCAGCCCCAGCATTTT. This sequence encodes CASSLRVVGRNQPQHF.